The 32 T cell receptor beta chains in this list originate from one sample, sequenced in a study of T cell responses to AZD1222 COVID-19 vaccine. The method was immunoSEQ multiplex PCR; TCRdb's version includes in-frame clones alone and lacks a portion of them. The sample shows almost 95,000 clones, 85% of them seen only once. Source: peripheral blood, taken 28 days after the second AZD1222 dose. Receptors were obtained from an adult who received the AZD1222 COVID-19 vaccine.

The chain recombines TRBV6-5 with TRBJ1-2; 7 bases are a match to TRBD1. Germline assignment: CDR1 MNHEY and CDR2 SVGAGI. This CDR3 comprises 13 residues. V dropped 10 bases and J dropped 5; count of bases not matched to a gene: 10. The CDR3 loop reads CATPNPGQYGYTF. CDR3 DNA sequence: TGTGCCACCCCGAACCCGGGACAGTATGGCTACACCTTC.

This chain connects TRBV13 to TRBJ2-1; 7 bases are a match to TRBD2. This CDR3 contains 15 residues. Trimming removed 3 bases from V and 2 bases from J; junction bases left unmatched: 4. Germline CDR1 is PRHDT and CDR2 is FYEKMQ (reference sequence). The CDR3 DNA reads as TGTGCCAGCAGCTTCCGGACTAGAACCTACAATGAGCAGTTCTTC. Amino acid sequence: CASSFRTRTYNEQFF.

This chain joins TRBV27 and TRBJ2-3; unclear D gene. Trimming cost V 6 bases and J 0 bases, with 13 bases left between them. Germline V gene lookup returns CDR1 MNHEY and CDR2 SMNVEV (reference sequence). This CDR3 has 15 amino acids. The CDR3 DNA reads TGTGCCAGCAGGTCGACACGTTCTAGCACAGATACGCAGTATTTT. Translated: CASRSTRSSTDTQYF.

The chain links TRBV12-5 to TRBJ1-1; no definite D call. Germline V gene lookup returns CDR1 LGHNT and CDR2 FRNRAP. CDR3 size: 8 residues. Between the trimmed V and J ends, which lost 7 bases and 9 bases, there was a span of 3 bases. The CDR3 coding sequence is TGTGCTAGTGCGCAAGCTTTCTTT. It encodes CASAQAFF. Using reference TRBV12-5 and TRBJ1-1 for the parts outside the CDR3, the full variable domain is DARVTQTPRHKVTEMGQEVTMRCQPILGHNTVFWYRQTMMQGLELLAYFRNRAPLDDSGMPKDRFSAEMPDATLATLKIQPSEPRDSAVYFCASAQAFFGQGTRLTVV.

V gene TRBV5-1 combines with J gene TRBJ2-1; 9 nucleotides match TRBD2. The CDR3 loop spans 16 amino acids. The germline V gene has CDR1 SGHRS and CDR2 YFSETQ. The trim removed 0 bases at V and 7 bases at J, leaving 8 bases unmatched. The chain's CDR3 is CASSLGRGGAENEQFF. The CDR3 bases are TGCGCCAGCAGCTTGGGGCGCGGGGGGGCGGAGAATGAGCAGTTCTTC.

The chain carries TRBV6-5 and TRBJ1-5, with no clear D. The CDR3 has 14 amino acids. CDR1 MNHEY and CDR2 SVGAGI come from the germline V gene. The V and J ends lost 6 bases and 7 bases respectively, with 16 bases between them. The CDR3 reads CASSPASVFQPQHF. CDR3 bases: TGTGCCAGCAGCCCCGCGTCGGTCTTCCAGCCCCAGCATTTT.

The gene calls are TRBV2 and TRBJ2-5; 9 bases line up with TRBD2. The CDR3 consists of 15 residues. Germline V CDR1 and CDR2: SNHLY, FYNNEI. V gave up 7 bases and J gave up 2 bases; unmatched junction bases: 8. This chain's CDR3 is CASTLSGSFQETQYF. CDR3 DNA sequence: TGTGCCAGCACCCTTAGCGGGAGTTTTCAAGAGACCCAGTACTTC.

This chain connects TRBV9 to TRBJ2-5; 8 bases agree with TRBD2. CDR1 SGDLS and CDR2 YYNGEE come from the germline V gene. V was clipped by 4 bases and J by 5 bases; unmatched bases: 7. The CDR3 covers 14 residues. CDR3 nucleotide sequence: TGTGCCAGCAGCCTATCGGGAGGGCGTGAGACCCAGTACTTC. It encodes CASSLSGGRETQYF.

The chain carries TRBV5-1 and TRBJ2-7; TRBD1 matches at 7 bases. The trim removed 3 bases at V and 1 base at J, leaving 7 bases unmatched. The CDR3 runs 15 residues. The germline V gene has CDR1 SGHRS and CDR2 YFSETQ. CDR3 region: CASSSGPGQSYEQYF. The CDR3 DNA sequence: TGCGCCAGCAGCTCAGGACCGGGACAGTCCTACGAGCAGTACTTC. The whole variable domain, filled in from reference TRBV5-1 and TRBJ2-7, reads KAGVTQTPRYLIKTRGQQVTLSCSPISGHRSVSWYQQTPGQGLQFLFEYFSETQRNKGNFPGRFSGRQFSNSRSEMNVSTLELGDSALYLCASSSGPGQSYEQYFGPGTRLTVT.

This chain joins TRBV7-8 and TRBJ2-3, with unresolved D. This CDR3 region has 13 residues. V shed 3 bases and J shed 2 bases, with 6 bases lying between them. Germline CDR1 SGHVS, CDR2 FQNEAQ. The chain's CDR3 is CASSLDLTDTQYF. CDR3 bases: TGTGCCAGCAGCTTGGACCTCACAGATACGCAGTATTTT.

This clone was recorded a few times. The rearrangement links TRBV6-2 or TRBV6-3 to TRBJ2-7, with D hard to call. V gave up 4 bases and J gave up 4 bases, with 14 bases separating them. The CDR3 extends over 14 amino acids. In germline, CDR1 is MNHEY, CDR2 SVGEGT. CDR3 region: CASSFLKTRYEQYF. DNA for the CDR3: TGTGCCAGCAGTTTTCTGAAAACCCGGTACGAGCAGTACTTC.

A single count supports this clone. The J gene is TRBJ2-5, the V gene TRBV2; a possible D gene is TRBD2 (6 bases). There are 14 residues in the CDR3. The V gene lost 10 bases and the J gene lost 5 bases, with 20 bases spanning the gap. The germline V gene encodes CDR1 SNHLY and CDR2 FYNNEI. CDR3: CATHSGNLAETQYF. The CDR3 nucleotides read TGTGCCACCCATAGCGGAAACCTGGCGGAGACCCAGTACTTC.

This chain joins TRBV7-2 and TRBJ1-2; no clear D. The CDR3 contains 12 residues. The germline CDR1 and CDR2 sequences are SGHTA and FQGNSA. Trimming removed 5 bases at V and 8 bases at J, with 12 bases between. CDR3 coding DNA: TGTGCCAGCAGCCCCGGACGGTGGGGCTACACCTTC. Protein: CASSPGRWGYTF.

The rearrangement uses TRBV19 and TRBJ1-1, with D unresolved. V lost 3 bases and J 7 bases, leaving 9 bases between the germline ends. The CDR3 sequence is 12 residues long. The germline V gene has CDR1 LNHDA and CDR2 SQIVND (reference sequence). The CDR3 bases are TGTGCCAGTAGTATGGCGGAGGGTGAAGCTTTCTTT. It translates to CASSMAEGEAFF.

The chain has TRBV10-3 and TRBJ2-1; 9 bases agree with TRBD1. In germline, CDR1 is ENHRY, CDR2 SYGVKD. This CDR3 is built from 16 residues. Trimming cost V 5 bases and J 0 bases; bases outside gene matches: 5. The CDR3 nucleotides read TGTGCCATCAGTCAAAGACAGGGGGTCTCCTACAATGAGCAGTTCTTC. This translates into CAISQRQGVSYNEQFF.

This chain connects TRBV19 to TRBJ1-4; D is unresolved. V lost 3 bases and J 0 bases, leaving 14 bases between the germline ends. The CDR3 length is 17 residues. Germline V gene data show CDR1 as LNHDA and CDR2 as SQIVND (reference sequence). CDR3 coding DNA: TGTGCCAGTAGTATTAGCGTTTTGACCGCAACTAATGAAAAACTGTTTTTT. It translates to CASSISVLTATNEKLFF.

Only a few counts were recorded for this clone. The chain couples TRBV12-5 to TRBJ2-2, with TRBD1 matching over 11 bases. The CDR3 consists of 19 residues. Per germline, CDR1 LGHNT and CDR2 FRNRAP. V was pared by 5 bases and J by 6 bases, with 17 bases of the junction left unmatched. The CDR3 protein is CASGLSRDRGSVSAGELFF. The CDR3 coding sequence is TGTGCTAGTGGTCTAAGCCGGGACAGGGGGTCGGTTTCTGCCGGGGAGCTGTTTTTT.

The chain links TRBV9 to TRBJ2-6; perhaps TRBD1 as D (6 bases). The CDR3 spans 15 residues. V was cut by 6 bases and J by 0 bases, with 10 bases left in between. The germline V gene has CDR1 SGDLS and CDR2 YYNGEE. The CDR3 DNA is TGTGCCAGCACCGAACAGGGCTCTGGGGCCAACGTCCTGACTTTC. This translates into CASTEQGSGANVLTF.

The chain combines TRBV5-4 with TRBJ1-3; TRBD1 might be the D (6 bases). Germline CDR1 SGHNT, CDR2 YYREEE (reference sequence). The length of the CDR3 is 15 residues. The V and J ends lost 2 bases and 3 bases respectively, with 12 bases between them. As DNA, the CDR3 is TGTGCCAGCAGCTTACCACAGGGAGGTGGAAACACCATATATTTT. Protein sequence: CASSLPQGGGNTIYF.

This chain connects TRBV4-3 to TRBJ1-3, with D possibly being TRBD1 (5 bases). Germline-derived CDR1 and CDR2 are LGHNA and YSLEER. The CDR3 has 14 residues. V lost 3 bases and J 3 bases, leaving 9 bases between the germline ends. CDR3 amino acids: CASSQDIFGNTIYF. The CDR3, as DNA: TGCGCCAGCAGCCAGGACATATTTGGAAACACCATATATTTT.

V usage is TRBV18 and J usage is TRBJ2-7; 7 nucleotides agree with TRBD2. CDR3 length: 14 amino acids. With 2 bases clipped from V and 4 bases from J, the junction kept 5 bases outside the gene matches. Germline CDR1 is KGHSH and CDR2 is LQKENI. The CDR3 DNA is TGTGCCAGCTCACCAGAAGCGGGGCCTTACGAGCAGTACTTC. Encoded protein: CASSPEAGPYEQYF.

The rearrangement joins TRBV5-6 to TRBJ1-2; TRBD1 aligns across 7 bases. This CDR3 contains 17 residues. Germline loops: CDR1 SGHDT, CDR2 YYEEEE. The V segment lost 3 bases and the J segment 3 bases; nucleotides outside the gene matches: 14. CDR3 DNA: TGTGCCAGCAGCTCTATCCCGAGACAGGGCTCCTACTATGGCTACACCTTC. It encodes CASSSIPRQGSYYGYTF.

This clone was counted a few times. The chain uses TRBV5-5 and TRBJ2-1, with 13 bases lining up with TRBD2. The germline V gene encodes CDR1 SGHKS and CDR2 YYEKEE (reference sequence). This CDR3 is 19 amino acids long. With 4 bases clipped from V and 0 bases from J, the junction kept 10 bases outside the gene matches. The CDR3 spells CASSPRLAGGVSSYNEQFF. The DNA of the CDR3 is TGTGCCAGCAGCCCTAGACTAGCGGGGGGCGTCAGCTCCTACAATGAGCAGTTCTTC.

V and J are TRBV5-4 and TRBJ1-2, with 9 positions matching TRBD1. The trim removed 0 bases at V and 4 bases at J, leaving 7 bases unmatched. CDR3 size: 16 residues. Germline assignment: CDR1 SGHNT and CDR2 YYREEE (reference sequence). CDR3 sequence reads: CASSLGTGAHLYGYTF. As DNA, the CDR3 is TGTGCCAGCAGCTTGGGGACAGGGGCTCACCTCTATGGCTACACCTTC.

V usage is TRBV5-5 and J usage is TRBJ1-3; no clear D gene. There are 16 residues in the CDR3. Germline V CDR1 and CDR2: SGHKS, YYEKEE (reference sequence). Trimming removed 4 bases from V and 0 bases from J, with 14 bases in between. CDR3 region: CASSIMLQSSGNTIYF. As DNA, the CDR3 is TGTGCCAGCAGCATTATGCTCCAGTCCTCTGGAAACACCATATATTTT.

The chain carries TRBV27 and TRBJ2-2; TRBD1 agrees at 10 bases. V lost 5 bases to trimming and J lost 4 bases; unmatched junction nucleotides: 16. This CDR3 region has 19 residues. CDR1 is MNHEY, CDR2 SMNVEV, per germline (reference sequence). This CDR3 reads CASSPVGRGQGLGTGELFF. The CDR3 DNA is TGTGCCAGCAGTCCGGTAGGGCGGGGACAGGGGTTAGGCACCGGGGAGCTGTTTTTT.

The rearrangement links TRBV14 to TRBJ2-1, with 11 bases aligning to TRBD1. The CDR3 length is 17 residues. Germline loops: CDR1 SGHDN, CDR2 FVKESK. J gave up 5 bases and V 3 bases, and 9 bases lay outside the gene matches. The CDR3 DNA reads as TGTGCCAGCAGCCAGAGGACAGGGGGCGCGGTTGACAATGAGCAGTTCTTC. Protein: CASSQRTGGAVDNEQFF. Full variable domain (missing parts from reference TRBV14 and TRBJ2-1): EAGVTQFPSHSVIEKGQTVTLRCDPISGHDNLYWYRRVMGKEIKFLLHFVKESKQDESGMPNNRFLAERTGGTYSTLKVQPAELEDSGVYFCASSQRTGGAVDNEQFFGPGTRLTVL.

CDR3 loop: CASSPQGASQAFF. CDR3 coding DNA: TGTGCCAGCAGCCCACAGGGCGCTAGTCAAGCTTTCTTT. The rearrangement joins TRBV13 to TRBJ1-1; D perhaps matches TRBD1 (6 bases). CDR1 and CDR2 (germline): PRHDT, FYEKMQ (reference sequence). Trimming took 5 bases from V and 9 from J, leaving 16 bases between them. CDR3 size: 13 residues.

This chain links TRBV9 with TRBJ2-1; 7 bases line up with TRBD2. The germline V gene encodes CDR1 SGDLS and CDR2 YYNGEE. Trimming at V came to 1 base and at J to 7 bases, leaving 14 bases not matched to a gene. The CDR3 is 17 amino acids. The CDR3 here is CASSVKSIAGVVNEQFF. The CDR3 bases are TGTGCCAGCAGCGTAAAGTCAATTGCGGGAGTCGTGAATGAGCAGTTCTTC.

The chain employs TRBV20-1 and TRBJ1-3, with unresolved D. The CDR3 is made up of 11 amino acids. Germline CDR1 reads DFQATT; CDR2 reads SNEGSKA (reference sequence). V was pared by 6 bases and J by 3 bases, with 6 bases between. Here the CDR3 DNA reads TGCAGTGCGTCAGTTGGAAACACCATATATTTT. Translation: CSASVGNTIYF.

The chain couples TRBV28 to TRBJ1-2, with a possible D match to TRBD1 (5 bases). Trimming removed 3 bases at V and 4 bases at J, with 12 bases between. CDR1 MDHEN and CDR2 SYDVKM come from the germline V gene. The CDR3 is made up of 14 amino acids. The CDR3 DNA sequence: TGTGCCAGCAGTTTCGGAGGGGCTAGCTATGGCTACACCTTC. Its protein is CASSFGGASYGYTF.

J is TRBJ2-1 and V is TRBV7-2; TRBD2 matches at 13 bases. Trimming at V came to 4 bases and at J to 10 bases, leaving 4 bases not matched to a gene. The length of the CDR3 is 14 residues. CDR1 SGHTA and CDR2 FQGNSA come from the germline V gene. CDR3 nucleotide sequence: TGTGCCAGCAGCTCCCGGACTAGCGGGGGAGAGCAGTTCTTC. It is translated as CASSSRTSGGEQFF.